The 9 T cell receptor beta chains below come from one sample, sequenced in a study of cytomegalovirus exposure and HLA in healthy donors. The PCR had 60 Vbeta and 13 Jbeta primers. Generated by immunoSEQ multiplex PCR, the TCRdb table keeps only in-frame clones and is missing some. Among some 170,000 clones listed, 75% to 80% were seen once. The sequencing input was PBMCs. Receptors were obtained from a female donor in good health and CMV-seronegative.

This chain joins TRBV19 and TRBJ1-2; no clear D. V dropped 4 bases and J dropped 6 bases, with 12 bases sitting between them. The germline V gene has CDR1 LNHDA and CDR2 SQIVND (reference sequence). This CDR3 spans 13 amino acids. CDR3 residues: CASSTELIDGYTF. In DNA, the CDR3 is TGTGCCAGTAGTACGGAGCTAATAGATGGCTACACCTTC.

The chain links TRBV6-5 to TRBJ2-5; the D gene is possibly TRBD1 (5 bases). The V gene lost 2 bases and the J gene lost 1 base, with 8 bases spanning the gap. The CDR3 has 14 amino acids. CDR1 MNHEY and CDR2 SVGAGI come from the germline V gene. CDR3 sequence reads: CASSYTGLQETQYF. The CDR3 DNA follows: TGTGCCAGCAGTTACACAGGTCTCCAAGAGACCCAGTACTTC.

The gene calls are TRBV7-8 and TRBJ2-3; 7 bases match TRBD2. J lost 4 bases, V lost 3 bases, and 7 bases had no gene match. CDR1 and CDR2 (germline): SGHVS, FQNEAQ. There are 15 residues in the CDR3. CDR3 residues: CASSLSGASSDTQYF. The CDR3 DNA is TGTGCCAGCAGCTTGAGCGGGGCGTCCTCAGATACGCAGTATTTT.

V gene TRBV18 combines with J gene TRBJ1-1; TRBD1 matches at 10 bases. The germline V gene encodes CDR1 KGHSH and CDR2 LQKENI. This CDR3 contains 14 residues. Germline trimming cut 0 bases from V and 8 bases from J; bases unmatched to any gene: 3. The CDR3 spells CASSPPTGGGEAFF. The CDR3 DNA reads TGTGCCAGCTCACCACCGACAGGGGGCGGGGAAGCTTTCTTT.

The J gene is TRBJ2-1, the V gene TRBV5-1; no firm D call. The germline V gene encodes CDR1 SGHRS and CDR2 YFSETQ. This CDR3 has 15 amino acids. V lost 5 bases and J 0 bases, leaving 12 bases between the germline ends. CDR3: CASRPDTSSYNEQFF. DNA for the CDR3: TGCGCCAGCAGACCCGACACAAGCTCCTACAATGAGCAGTTCTTC.

V is TRBV5-4 and J is TRBJ2-7; TRBD2 aligns across 7 bases. The CDR3 consists of 14 residues. The germline CDR1 and CDR2 sequences are SGHNT and YYREEE (reference sequence). With V trimmed by 0 bases and J by 2 bases, 2 bases remained unmatched. This chain's CDR3 is CASSLGAGAYEQYF. The CDR3 DNA reads as TGTGCCAGCAGCTTGGGGGCGGGAGCCTACGAGCAGTACTTC.

The genes are TRBV7-2 and TRBJ2-3; D possibly corresponds to TRBD1 (5 bases). The V end lost 2 bases, the J end lost 4 bases, and 7 bases lay between the germline ends. This CDR3 contains 13 residues. Per the germline V gene, CDR1 is SGHTA and CDR2 is FQGNSA. CDR3 sequence reads: CASSLQGSDTQYF. In DNA form, the CDR3 reads TGTGCCAGCAGCTTACAGGGCTCAGATACGCAGTATTTT. The whole variable domain, filled in from reference TRBV7-2 and TRBJ2-3, reads GAGVSQSPSNKVTEKGKDVELRCDPISGHTALYWYRQSLGQGLEFLIYFQGNSAPDKSGLPSDRFSAERTGGSVSTLTIQRTQQEDSAVYLCASSLQGSDTQYFGPGTRLTVL.

DNA of the CDR3: TGCGCCAGCAGCCTCCAGATTCGGGCAGGGTCCGGGAACACTGAAGCTTTCTTT. Protein product: CASSLQIRAGSGNTEAFF. V is TRBV5-1 and J is TRBJ1-1; D perhaps matches TRBD1 (5 bases). V gave up 4 bases and J gave up 1 base, with 23 bases separating them. CDR3 size: 18 residues. CDR1 is SGHRS, CDR2 YFSETQ, per germline.

CDR3 in DNA: TGTGCCAGCAGCTTATACAGGACGTATGGCTACACCTTC. It encodes CASSLYRTYGYTF. The J gene is TRBJ1-2, the V gene TRBV13; D perhaps matches TRBD1 (5 bases). CDR3 size: 13 residues. Trimming left V 2 bases short and J 5 bases short, with 9 bases between. From germline, CDR1 is PRHDT and CDR2 FYEKMQ (reference sequence).